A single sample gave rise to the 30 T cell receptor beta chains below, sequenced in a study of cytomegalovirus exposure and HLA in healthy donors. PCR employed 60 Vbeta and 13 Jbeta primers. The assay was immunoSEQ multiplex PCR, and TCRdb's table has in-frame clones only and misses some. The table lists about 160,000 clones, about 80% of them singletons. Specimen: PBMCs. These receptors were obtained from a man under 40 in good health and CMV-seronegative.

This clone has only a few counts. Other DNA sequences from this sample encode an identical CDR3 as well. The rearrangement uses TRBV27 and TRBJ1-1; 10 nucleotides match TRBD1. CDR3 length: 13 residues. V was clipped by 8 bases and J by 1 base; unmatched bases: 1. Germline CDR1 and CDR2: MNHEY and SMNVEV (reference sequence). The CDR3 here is CASRTGGNTEAFF. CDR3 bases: TGTGCCAGCCGGACAGGGGGGAACACTGAAGCTTTCTTT.

The CDR3 DNA reads TGTGCCAGCAGCGTCGGAACAGGAACACTAATGAACACTGAAGCTTTCTTT. It translates to CASSVGTGTLMNTEAFF. This chain links TRBV9 with TRBJ1-1, with D tentatively TRBD1 (5 bases). The germline V and J ends were trimmed by 2 bases and 0 bases, with 17 bases remaining between them. CDR1 SGDLS and CDR2 YYNGEE come from the germline V gene. This CDR3 spans 17 amino acids.

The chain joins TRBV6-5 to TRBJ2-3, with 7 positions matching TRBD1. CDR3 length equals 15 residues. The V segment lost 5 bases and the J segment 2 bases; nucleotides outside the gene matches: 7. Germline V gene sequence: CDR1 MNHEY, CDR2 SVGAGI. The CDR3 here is CASSRPGQHTDTQYF. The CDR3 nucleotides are TGTGCCAGCAGTCGCCCGGGACAGCACACAGATACGCAGTATTTT.

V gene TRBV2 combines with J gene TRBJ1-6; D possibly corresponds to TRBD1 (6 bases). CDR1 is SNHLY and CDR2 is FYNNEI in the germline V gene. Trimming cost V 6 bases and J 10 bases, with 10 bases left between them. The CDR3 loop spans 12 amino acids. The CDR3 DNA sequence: TGTGCCAGCAGGGGAAGGGGGTCACCCCTCCACTTT. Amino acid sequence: CASRGRGSPLHF.

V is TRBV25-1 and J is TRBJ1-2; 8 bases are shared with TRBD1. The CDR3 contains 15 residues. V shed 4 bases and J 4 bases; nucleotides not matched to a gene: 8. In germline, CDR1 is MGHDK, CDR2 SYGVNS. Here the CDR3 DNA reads TGTGCCAGCAGTGCCCTTGACAGGGGTGCCTATGGCTACACCTTC. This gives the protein CASSALDRGAYGYTF.

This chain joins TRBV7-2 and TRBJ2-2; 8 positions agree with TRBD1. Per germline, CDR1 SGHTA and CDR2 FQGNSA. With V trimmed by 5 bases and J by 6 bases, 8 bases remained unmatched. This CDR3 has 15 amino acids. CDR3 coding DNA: TGTGCCAGCAGCCGCCTGACAGGGGCCCCCGGGGAGCTGTTTTTT. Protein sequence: CASSRLTGAPGELFF. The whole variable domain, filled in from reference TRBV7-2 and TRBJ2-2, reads GAGVSQSPSNKVTEKGKDVELRCDPISGHTALYWYRQSLGQGLEFLIYFQGNSAPDKSGLPSDRFSAERTGGSVSTLTIQRTQQEDSAVYLCASSRLTGAPGELFFGEGSRLTVL.

CDR3 DNA sequence: TGTGCCAGCTCACCCACTATACTCGATGAGCAGTTCTTC. This encodes CASSPTILDEQFF. This chain joins TRBV18 and TRBJ2-1; D remains ambiguous. There are 13 residues in the CDR3. V was trimmed by 3 bases and J by 8 bases, leaving 11 bases between them. The V gene's germline CDR1 is KGHSH and CDR2 LQKENI.

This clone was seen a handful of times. Here the CDR3 reads CASRLQGHGNEQFF. The CDR3 nucleotides are TGTGCCAGCAGACTGCAGGGGCACGGTAATGAGCAGTTCTTC. J is TRBJ2-1 and V is TRBV7-2; a weak D match, TRBD1 (6 bases). Germline V lookup: CDR1 SGHTA, CDR2 FQGNSA. This CDR3 has 14 amino acids. The V end was cut by 6 bases, the J end by 7 bases, with 16 bases between.

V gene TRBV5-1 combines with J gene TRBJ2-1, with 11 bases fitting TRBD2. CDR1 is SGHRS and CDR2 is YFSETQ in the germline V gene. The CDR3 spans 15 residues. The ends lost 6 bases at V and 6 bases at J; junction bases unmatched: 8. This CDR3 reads CASTPLAGDFNEQFF. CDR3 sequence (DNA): TGCGCCAGCACCCCACTAGCGGGAGACTTCAATGAGCAGTTCTTC. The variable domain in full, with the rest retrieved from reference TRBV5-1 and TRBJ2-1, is KAGVTQTPRYLIKTRGQQVTLSCSPISGHRSVSWYQQTPGQGLQFLFEYFSETQRNKGNFPGRFSGRQFSNSRSEMNVSTLELGDSALYLCASTPLAGDFNEQFFGPGTRLTVL.

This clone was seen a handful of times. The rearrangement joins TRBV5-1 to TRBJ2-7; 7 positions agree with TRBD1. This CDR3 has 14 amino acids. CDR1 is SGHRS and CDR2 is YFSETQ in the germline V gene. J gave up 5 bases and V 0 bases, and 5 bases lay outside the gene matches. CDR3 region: CASSLEGQPHEQYF. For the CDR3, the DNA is TGCGCCAGCAGCTTGGAGGGACAGCCCCACGAGCAGTACTTC.

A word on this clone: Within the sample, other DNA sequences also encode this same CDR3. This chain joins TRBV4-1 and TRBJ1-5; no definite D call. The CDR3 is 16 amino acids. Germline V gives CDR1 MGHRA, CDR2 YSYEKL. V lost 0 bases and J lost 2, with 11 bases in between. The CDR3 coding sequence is TGCGCCAGCAGCCAAGATGGCGGTCTAGGCAATCAGCCCCAGCATTTT. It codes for CASSQDGGLGNQPQHF.

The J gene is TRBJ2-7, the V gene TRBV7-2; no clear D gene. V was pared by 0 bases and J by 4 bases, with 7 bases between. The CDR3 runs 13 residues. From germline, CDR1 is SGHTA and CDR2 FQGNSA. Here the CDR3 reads CASSLAHGYEQYF. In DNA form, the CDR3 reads TGTGCCAGCAGCTTAGCGCACGGGTACGAGCAGTACTTC.

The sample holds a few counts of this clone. DNA of the CDR3: TGCGCCAGCAGTGAGTCCAAATCCTACGAGCAGTACTTC. Translating gives CASSESKSYEQYF. The chain recombines TRBV10-2 with TRBJ2-7; no firm D call. CDR1 and CDR2 from the germline V gene are WSHSY and SAAADI. The CDR3 totals 13 residues. The ends were cut back, 0 bases at V and 1 base at J, with 4 bases in the middle.

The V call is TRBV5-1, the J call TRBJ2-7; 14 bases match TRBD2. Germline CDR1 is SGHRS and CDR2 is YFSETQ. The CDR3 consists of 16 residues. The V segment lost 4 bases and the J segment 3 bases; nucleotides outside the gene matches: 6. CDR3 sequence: CASSTGLAGGYYEQYF. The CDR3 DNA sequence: TGCGCCAGCAGCACCGGACTAGCGGGGGGCTACTACGAGCAGTACTTC.

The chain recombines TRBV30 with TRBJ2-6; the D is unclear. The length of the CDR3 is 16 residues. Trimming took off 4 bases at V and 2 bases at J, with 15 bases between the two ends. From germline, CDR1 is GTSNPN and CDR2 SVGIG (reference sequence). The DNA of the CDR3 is TGTGCCTGGACGTCAATGACTCTGGCTGGGGCCAACGTCCTGACTTTC. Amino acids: CAWTSMTLAGANVLTF. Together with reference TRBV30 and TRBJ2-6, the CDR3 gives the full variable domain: SQTIHQWPATLVQPVGSPLSLECTVEGTSNPNLYWYRQAAGRGLQLLFYSVGIGQISSEVPQNLSASRPQDRQFILSSKKLLLSDSGFYLCAWTSMTLAGANVLTFGAGSRLTVL.

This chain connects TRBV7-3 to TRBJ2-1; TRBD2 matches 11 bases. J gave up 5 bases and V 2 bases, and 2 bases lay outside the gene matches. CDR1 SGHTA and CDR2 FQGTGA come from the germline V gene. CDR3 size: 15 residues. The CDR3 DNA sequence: TGTGCCAGCAGCTTAGGGACTAGCGGAAACAATGAGCAGTTCTTC. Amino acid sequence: CASSLGTSGNNEQFF.

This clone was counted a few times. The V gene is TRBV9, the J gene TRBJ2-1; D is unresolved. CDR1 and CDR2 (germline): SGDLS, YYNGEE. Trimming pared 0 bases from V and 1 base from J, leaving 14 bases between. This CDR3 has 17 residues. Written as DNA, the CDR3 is TGTGCCAGCAGCGTAGGAGTCCGCGGCCCTTCCTACAATGAGCAGTTCTTC. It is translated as CASSVGVRGPSYNEQFF.

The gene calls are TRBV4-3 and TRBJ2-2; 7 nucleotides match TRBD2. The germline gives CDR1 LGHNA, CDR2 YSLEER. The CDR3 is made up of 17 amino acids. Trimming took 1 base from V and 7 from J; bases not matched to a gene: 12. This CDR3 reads CASSQGPRREWVGELFF. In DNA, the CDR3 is TGCGCCAGCAGCCAAGGGCCAAGGCGGGAGTGGGTCGGGGAGCTGTTTTTT.

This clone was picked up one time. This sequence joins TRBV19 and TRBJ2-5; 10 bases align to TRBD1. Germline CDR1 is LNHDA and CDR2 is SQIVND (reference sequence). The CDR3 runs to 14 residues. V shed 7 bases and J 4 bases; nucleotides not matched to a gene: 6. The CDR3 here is CASKDRGRAETQYF. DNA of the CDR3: TGTGCCAGTAAAGACAGGGGGCGCGCAGAGACCCAGTACTTC.

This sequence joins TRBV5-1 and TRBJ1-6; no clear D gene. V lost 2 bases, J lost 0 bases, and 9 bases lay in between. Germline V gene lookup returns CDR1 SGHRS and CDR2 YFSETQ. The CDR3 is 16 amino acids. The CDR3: CASSFQSSSYNSPLHF. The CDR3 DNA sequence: TGCGCCAGCAGCTTTCAGTCCAGCTCCTATAATTCACCCCTCCACTTT.

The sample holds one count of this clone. The CDR3 bases are TGTGCCAGCAGTTCGGGACAGTTCCCTAACGAGCAGTACTTC. It specifies CASSSGQFPNEQYF. The chain recombines TRBV28 with TRBJ2-7, with 7 bases aligning to TRBD1. This CDR3 comprises 14 residues. The V gene end was trimmed by 4 bases and the J gene end by 5 bases; junction bases not matched to a gene: 8. The V gene's germline CDR1 is MDHEN and CDR2 SYDVKM.

CDR3 coding DNA: TGCGCCAGCAGCCAAGAGCTGGGCAGGGGCGGCACAGATACGCAGTATTTT. Its translation: CASSQELGRGGTDTQYF. The rearrangement joins TRBV4-3 to TRBJ2-3; D possibly corresponds to TRBD1 (6 bases). V was pared by 0 bases and J by 1 base, with 14 bases between. The CDR3 covers 17 residues. Germline assignment: CDR1 LGHNA and CDR2 YSLEER.

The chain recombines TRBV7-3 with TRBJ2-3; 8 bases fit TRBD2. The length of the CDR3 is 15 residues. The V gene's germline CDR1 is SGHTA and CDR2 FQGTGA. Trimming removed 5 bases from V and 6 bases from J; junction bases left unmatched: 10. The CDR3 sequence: CASSRKSSGIDTQYF. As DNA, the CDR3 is TGTGCCAGCAGCCGAAAAAGTAGCGGGATTGATACGCAGTATTTT.

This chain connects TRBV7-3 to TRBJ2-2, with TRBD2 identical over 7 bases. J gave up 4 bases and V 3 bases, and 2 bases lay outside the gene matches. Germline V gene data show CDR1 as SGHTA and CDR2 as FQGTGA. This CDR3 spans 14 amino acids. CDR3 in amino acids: CASSFASGTGELFF. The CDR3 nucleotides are TGTGCCAGCAGCTTTGCTAGCGGCACCGGGGAGCTGTTTTTT.

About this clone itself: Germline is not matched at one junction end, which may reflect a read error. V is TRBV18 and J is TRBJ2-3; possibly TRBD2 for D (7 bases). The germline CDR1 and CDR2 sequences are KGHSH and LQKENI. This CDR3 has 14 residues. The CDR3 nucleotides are TGTGCCAGCTCACCAGGGGGGGCCCGAGATACACAGTATTTT. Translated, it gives CASSPGGARDTQYF.

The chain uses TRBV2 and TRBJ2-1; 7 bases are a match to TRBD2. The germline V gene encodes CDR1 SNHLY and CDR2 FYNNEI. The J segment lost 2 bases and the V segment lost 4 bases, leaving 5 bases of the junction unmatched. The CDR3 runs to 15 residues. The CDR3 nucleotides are TGTGCCAGCAGTGCAGGCGGGGGTACCTACAATGAGCAGTTCTTC. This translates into CASSAGGGTYNEQFF.

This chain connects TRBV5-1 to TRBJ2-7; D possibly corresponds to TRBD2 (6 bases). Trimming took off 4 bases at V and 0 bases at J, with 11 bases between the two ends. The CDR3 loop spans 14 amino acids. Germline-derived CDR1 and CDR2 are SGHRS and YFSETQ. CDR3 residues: CASSGDSVSYEQYF. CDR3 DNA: TGCGCCAGCAGCGGGGACTCGGTCTCCTACGAGCAGTACTTC.

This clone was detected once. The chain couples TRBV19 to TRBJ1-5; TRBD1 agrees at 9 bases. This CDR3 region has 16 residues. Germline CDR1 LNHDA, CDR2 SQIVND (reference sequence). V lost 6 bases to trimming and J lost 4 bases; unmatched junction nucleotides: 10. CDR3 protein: CASSRTPTGGNQPQHF. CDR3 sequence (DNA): TGTGCCAGTAGCCGGACCCCGACAGGGGGTAATCAGCCCCAGCATTTT.

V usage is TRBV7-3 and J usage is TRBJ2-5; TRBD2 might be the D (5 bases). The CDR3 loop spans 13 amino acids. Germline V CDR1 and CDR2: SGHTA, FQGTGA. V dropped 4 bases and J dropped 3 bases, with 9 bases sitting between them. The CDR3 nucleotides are TGTGCCAGCAGCTCGGGGATGAAAGAGACCCAGTACTTC. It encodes CASSSGMKETQYF.

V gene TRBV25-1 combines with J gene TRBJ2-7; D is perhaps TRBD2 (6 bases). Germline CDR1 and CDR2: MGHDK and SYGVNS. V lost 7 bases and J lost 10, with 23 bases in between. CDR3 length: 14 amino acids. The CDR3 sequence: CASTSTGVEGGQYF. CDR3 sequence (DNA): TGTGCCAGCACTTCAACGGGGGTGGAGGGCGGTCAGTACTTC.